Each of the 18 T cell receptor beta chains below was sequenced from the same sample in a study of T cells after yellow fever vaccination. TCRdb called the 5' RACE reads again in MiXCR, with one record for every CDR3 protein. The sample contains 300,000 to 400,000 distinct CDR3 sequences, under 15% of which appear only once. Sequences were derived from CD4+ T cells sorted from PBMCs, sampled 15 days after the yellow fever booster vaccination. These receptors were taken from a young man who received the YFV17D yellow fever vaccine.

This clonotype was seen only a few times. This sequence joins TRBV20-1 and TRBJ2-3; possible D gene TRBD1, 6 bases. The germline V and J ends were trimmed by 2 bases and 3 bases, with 9 bases remaining between them. The CDR3 covers 13 residues. Germline loops: CDR1 DFQATT, CDR2 SNEGSKA (reference sequence). The CDR3 spells CSARTTGTDTQYF. Written as DNA, the CDR3 is TGCAGTGCTAGAACCACAGGGACAGATACGCAGTATTTT.

In its sample, this clonotype was seen a few times. The V and J genes are TRBV28 and TRBJ2-1; D is tentatively TRBD1 or TRBD2 (6 bases each). The CDR3 loop spans 16 amino acids. In germline, CDR1 is MDHEN, CDR2 SYDVKM. With 6 bases removed from V and 3 bases from J, the gap between germline ends came to 18 bases. The DNA of the CDR3 is TGTGCCAGCAGCAGTTGGGGGGCCGGGAACTACAATGAGCAGTTCTTC. Its translation: CASSSWGAGNYNEQFF.

The chain is built from TRBV25-1 and TRBJ2-1; 12 bases match TRBD2. Looked up from germline, CDR1 is MGHDK and CDR2 is SYGVNS. The CDR3 is 16 amino acids. J gave up 2 bases and V 5 bases, and 4 bases lay outside the gene matches. The CDR3 nucleotides read TGTGCCAGCAGTTTGACTAGCGGGGGACCCTACAATGAGCAGTTCTTC. Protein: CASSLTSGGPYNEQFF.

This clonotype was recorded many times. CDR3 sequence: CASSLGWAFQPQHF. The CDR3 nucleotides read TGTGCCAGCAGCTTAGGTTGGGCGTTCCAGCCCCAGCATTTT. V is TRBV7-9 and J is TRBJ1-5; D ambiguous. V was cut by 1 base and J by 7 bases, with 11 bases left in between. Germline CDR1 is SEHNR and CDR2 is FQNEAQ (reference sequence). This CDR3 contains 14 residues.

This clonotype was observed a few times. The genes are TRBV3-1 and TRBJ2-7, with TRBD1 identical over 7 bases. Germline CDR1 reads LGHDT; CDR2 reads YNNKEL (reference sequence). This CDR3 has 15 residues. After removal of 0 bases from V and 3 bases from J, the junction contained 5 bases not matched to a gene. Here the CDR3 reads CASSQDPGGNYEQYF. CDR3 sequence (DNA): TGTGCCAGCAGCCAAGATCCAGGGGGTAACTACGAGCAGTACTTC.

In this sample, this clonotype turned up many times. The chain combines TRBV9 with TRBJ2-1, with 8 bases fitting TRBD1. Germline V gene data show CDR1 as SGDLS and CDR2 as YYNGEE. The CDR3 has 15 amino acids. The V gene end was trimmed by 5 bases and the J gene end by 7 bases; junction bases not matched to a gene: 11. The CDR3 DNA follows: TGTGCCAGCAGGGGTTCTGGACAGGGAGGAAATGAGCAGTTCTTC. This translates into CASRGSGQGGNEQFF.

This clonotype was counted a few times. The chain couples TRBV24-1 to TRBJ2-3; D gene uncertain. Trimming took 10 bases from V and 1 from J, leaving 11 bases between them. The CDR3 runs 13 residues. The germline gives CDR1 KGHDR, CDR2 SFDVKD. The CDR3 DNA is TGTGCCACGTCGGACGAACGCACAGATACGCAGTATTTT. Translating gives CATSDERTDTQYF.

This clonotype showed up many times. The gene calls are TRBV5-1 and TRBJ1-1, with D uncertain. Germline-derived CDR1 and CDR2 are SGHRS and YFSETQ. V was pared by 2 bases and J by 1 base, with 9 bases between. The CDR3 totals 14 residues. The CDR3 nucleotides are TGCGCCAGCAGCTTCGGCCAGGAGAACACTGAAGCTTTCTTT. As protein: CASSFGQENTEAFF.

The chain is built from TRBV6-6 and TRBJ2-5, with 7 bases aligning to TRBD2. In germline, CDR1 is MNHNY, CDR2 SVGAGI (reference sequence). The CDR3 runs to 16 residues. The ends lost 5 bases at V and 5 bases at J; junction bases unmatched: 14. The CDR3 sequence: CASSLSPGLGGETQYF. The CDR3 DNA follows: TGTGCCAGCAGTCTCTCCCCCGGACTCGGGGGGGAGACCCAGTACTTC.

The chain joins TRBV10-2 to TRBJ1-3, with D possibly being TRBD1 (5 bases). CDR1 is WSHSY, CDR2 SAAADI, per germline. This CDR3 is built from 13 residues. Trimming cost V 10 bases and J 2 bases, with 12 bases left between them. DNA for the CDR3: TGCGCCACCTCAGGGAATCCTGGAAACACCATATATTTT. It yields the protein CATSGNPGNTIYF.

The table lists this clonotype with many counts. V gene TRBV4-3 combines with J gene TRBJ2-1; 10 bases line up with TRBD2. The V gene end was trimmed by 4 bases and the J gene end by 2 bases; junction bases not matched to a gene: 5. The germline V gene encodes CDR1 LGHNA and CDR2 YSLEER. CDR3 length equals 16 residues. This CDR3 reads CASSRVSGGTYNEQFF. The CDR3 bases are TGCGCCAGCAGCCGAGTTAGCGGGGGGACCTACAATGAGCAGTTCTTC.

The chain links TRBV29-1 to TRBJ2-3, with a possible D match to TRBD1 (6 bases). Looked up from germline, CDR1 is SQVTM and CDR2 is ANQGSEA. There are 12 residues in the CDR3. The V end lost 7 bases, the J end lost 3 bases, and 11 bases lay between the germline ends. CDR3 region: CSDYRATDTQYF. CDR3 nucleotides: TGCAGCGACTACAGGGCGACAGATACGCAGTATTTT.

This chain uses TRBV5-4 with TRBJ1-3; D may be TRBD1 (6 bases). The CDR3 has 15 amino acids. V shed 3 bases and J shed 0 bases, with 10 bases lying between them. The V gene's germline CDR1 is SGHNT and CDR2 YYREEE (reference sequence). CDR3 nucleotide sequence: TGTGCCAGCAGCTCCCGGACAGCCTCTGGAAACACCATATATTTT. Its protein is CASSSRTASGNTIYF. The full variable domain, completed using reference TRBV5-4 and TRBJ1-3, is ETGVTQSPTHLIKTRGQQVTLRCSSQSGHNTVSWYQQALGQGPQFIFQYYREEENGRGNFPPRFSGLQFPNYSSELNVNALELDDSALYLCASSSRTASGNTIYFGEGSWLTVV.

The chain carries TRBV6-6 and TRBJ1-2; 11 bases align to TRBD1. From germline, CDR1 is MNHNY and CDR2 SVGAGI (reference sequence). V lost 3 bases, J lost 4 bases, and 10 bases stayed unmatched. This CDR3 has 17 residues. The CDR3 here is CASSYWTGGASSYGYTF. In DNA, the CDR3 is TGTGCCAGCAGTTATTGGACAGGGGGCGCCTCCAGCTATGGCTACACCTTC.

This sequence joins TRBV15 and TRBJ1-4; D ambiguous. CDR1 is LNHNV and CDR2 is YYDKDF in the germline V gene (reference sequence). With 0 bases removed from V and 4 bases from J, the gap between germline ends came to 12 bases. The CDR3 has 16 amino acids. The CDR3 reads CATSREKRQNNEKLFF. The CDR3 DNA reads as TGTGCCACCAGCAGAGAAAAGCGGCAGAATAATGAAAAACTGTTTTTT.

This clonotype has more than one count but fewer than ten. The rearrangement links TRBV5-1 to TRBJ1-1; TRBD1 might be the D (5 bases). V lost 3 bases and J lost 1, with 19 bases in between. This CDR3 region has 17 residues. The germline V gene has CDR1 SGHRS and CDR2 YFSETQ. The CDR3 coding sequence is TGCGCCAGCAGCTCCCGGGGGAACAGTATAGCGAACACTGAAGCTTTCTTT. It translates to CASSSRGNSIANTEAFF.

This clonotype was counted at least ten times. The rearrangement links TRBV12-3 or TRBV12-4 to TRBJ2-1; TRBD1 agrees at 8 bases. J was trimmed by 3 bases and V by 3 bases; bases with no gene match: 4. The CDR3 spans 15 residues. CDR3 nucleotides: TGTGCCAGCAGTTTGGACAGGGCATACTACAATGAGCAGTTCTTC. Protein: CASSLDRAYYNEQFF.

The chain carries TRBV6-6 and TRBJ1-5; D is ambiguous. Germline V CDR1 and CDR2: MNHNY, SVGAGI (reference sequence). The CDR3 is made up of 15 amino acids. V lost 1 base to trimming and J lost 3 bases, with 10 bases between them. DNA for the CDR3: TGTGCCAGCAGTTACTTGGACCTGGACAATCAGCCCCAGCATTTT. This translates into CASSYLDLDNQPQHF.